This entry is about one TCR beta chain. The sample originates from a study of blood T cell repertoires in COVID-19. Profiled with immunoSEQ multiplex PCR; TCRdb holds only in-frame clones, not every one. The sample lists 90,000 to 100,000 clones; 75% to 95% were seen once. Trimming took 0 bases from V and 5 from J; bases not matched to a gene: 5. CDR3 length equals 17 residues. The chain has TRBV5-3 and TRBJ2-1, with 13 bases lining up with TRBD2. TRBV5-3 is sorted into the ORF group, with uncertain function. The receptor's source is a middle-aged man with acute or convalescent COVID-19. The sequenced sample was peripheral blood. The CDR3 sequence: CARSLGLAGGQDNEQFF. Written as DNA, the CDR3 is TGTGCCAGAAGCTTGGGACTAGCGGGAGGTCAAGACAATGAGCAGTTCTTC.